This T cell receptor (beta chain) was observed in a study of T cells in Graves' hyperthyroidism and ophthalmopathy. Study-wide context: At initial diagnosis, before any treatment had begun, peripheral blood was obtained.

A patient was excluded if there was uncontrolled infection, other autoimmune disease, pregnancy or lactation. PBMCs were collected from an approximately 9 ml volume of fresh peripheral blood. Study observations and caveats: Ophthalmopathy was identified by the model a median around 6 months ahead of onset.

Trimming took 3 bases from V and 9 from J; bases not matched to a gene: 7. The germline V gene has CDR1 SGHVS and CDR2 FQNEAQ. CDR3 length: 16 residues. It was RNA transcripts that yielded the amplified TCR beta CDR3 regions. Using the HTBI primer set, a first-round RT-PCR was run on the TCR CDR3. TCRdb fed the multiplex PCR reads into MiXCR, producing one record per CDR3 protein. This sample carries about 350,000 distinct CDR3 sequences, over 11% of them seen once, and the ten largest clones take about 26%. This clonotype was detected only a few times. The antigen is undetermined. The clonotype originates from a woman under 40 with Graves' hyperthyroidism. Material for sequencing was blood. This chain uses TRBV7-8 with TRBJ2-1; 14 nucleotides agree with TRBD2. CDR3 sequence: CASSLTGLAGVLEQFF. The CDR3 bases are TGTGCCAGCAGCTTGACGGGACTAGCGGGAGTCCTTGAGCAGTTCTTC. The full variable domain, with the rest looked up from reference TRBV7-8 and TRBJ2-1, is GAGVSQSPRYKVAKRGQDVALRCDPISGHVSLFWYQQALGQGPEFLTYFQNEAQLDKSGLPSDRFFAERPEGSVSTLKIQRTQQEDSAVYLCASSLTGLAGVLEQFFGPGTRLTVL.